Below are 28 T cell receptor beta chains sequenced from a single sample in a study of blood T cell repertoires in COVID-19 (dated by TCRdb to the early 2020s). Library preparation employed the immunoSEQ multiplex PCR assay. TCRdb re-hosts the immuneACCESS table, in-frame sequences only. Its copies lack some clones; in the studies checked, an unresolved V gene accounts for under half of them, and the cause for the rest is not known. Recorded for this sample are just over 80,000 clones; 81% of them occurred a single time. The ten largest account for about 45% of the sample. Material for sequencing was peripheral blood. These receptors all come from a man older than 75 with acute or convalescent COVID-19.

The gene calls are TRBV14 and TRBJ2-5; TRBD2 might be the D (5 bases). The CDR3 is made up of 13 amino acids. The V end was cut by 2 bases, the J end by 5 bases, with 9 bases between. CDR1 SGHDN and CDR2 FVKESK come from the germline V gene. The CDR3 DNA reads as TGTGCCAGCAGCCAATCAAGGGAGGAGACCCAGTACTTC. Its protein is CASSQSREETQYF.

Written as DNA, the CDR3 is TGCGCCAGCAGCCAGACAACCAGGGGGGCAATGAACACTGAAGCTTTCTTT. It translates to CASSQTTRGAMNTEAFF. J is TRBJ1-1 and V is TRBV4-1, with 7 bases lining up with TRBD1. V lost 3 bases and J lost 0; bases outside the gene matches: 10. Germline values: CDR1 MGHRA, CDR2 YSYEKL. CDR3 length: 17 amino acids.

V and J are TRBV6-5 and TRBJ2-1; no clear D gene. V gave up 0 bases and J gave up 1 base, with 7 bases separating them. This CDR3 has 15 residues. Germline values: CDR1 MNHEY, CDR2 SVGAGI. The CDR3 here is CASSYSVESYNEQFF. Written as DNA, the CDR3 is TGTGCCAGCAGTTACTCCGTAGAATCCTACAATGAGCAGTTCTTC.

The chain is built from TRBV27 and TRBJ2-1; D perhaps matches TRBD2 (6 bases). Trimming cost V 6 bases and J 4 bases, with 16 bases left between them. CDR1 MNHEY and CDR2 SMNVEV come from the germline V gene (reference sequence). This CDR3 has 15 amino acids. DNA of the CDR3: TGTGCCAGCAGCCGTGCTACGGGGACTTACAATGAGCAGTTCTTC. It translates to CASSRATGTYNEQFF.

CDR3 in amino acids: CASSPDRAYGYTF. Here the CDR3 DNA reads TGTGCCAGCAGCCCGGACAGGGCCTATGGCTACACCTTC. The rearrangement joins TRBV5-6 to TRBJ1-2; 8 bases agree with TRBD1. Trimming at V came to 4 bases and at J to 4 bases, leaving 3 bases not matched to a gene. Germline V gene sequence: CDR1 SGHDT, CDR2 YYEEEE. The CDR3 totals 13 residues.

This clone was seen at least ten times. The same CDR3 can be traced to other DNA sequences in this sample. The chain has TRBV19 and TRBJ1-5; 7 bases are shared with TRBD1. The CDR3 runs to 18 residues. V gave up 4 bases and J gave up 2 bases; unmatched junction bases: 14. Germline V gives CDR1 LNHDA, CDR2 SQIVND (reference sequence). CDR3 DNA sequence: TGTGCCAGTAGTACCTTAGACAGGGCCGTCGATGGCAATCAGCCCCAGCATTTT. This translates into CASSTLDRAVDGNQPQHF.

The chain has TRBV28 and TRBJ1-5; the D gene is possibly TRBD1 (5 bases). This CDR3 has 16 amino acids. Germline CDR1 reads MDHEN; CDR2 reads SYDVKM. V was cut by 6 bases and J by 1 base, with 16 bases left in between. Written as DNA, the CDR3 is TGTGCCAGCAGCTACGCTACTAAGGGGAGCAATCAGCCCCAGCATTTT. Protein sequence: CASSYATKGSNQPQHF.

To note about this clone: A junction boundary mismatches the germline segment, possibly from a read error. The chain employs TRBV2 and TRBJ1-4; 11 bases match TRBD1. This CDR3 spans 11 amino acids. CDR1 is SNHLY, CDR2 FYNNEI, per germline. CDR3 bases: TGTGCCAGCAGCCGGACAGGGGGCTCTTACTTT. Translating it yields CASSRTGGSYF.

The V and J genes are TRBV2 and TRBJ2-2; a weak D match, TRBD1 (5 bases). The CDR3 consists of 15 residues. Trimming removed 4 bases at V and 1 base at J, with 10 bases between. Germline lookup yields CDR1 SNHLY and CDR2 FYNNEI. The CDR3: CASSGTLRNTGELFF. The CDR3 region has the DNA TGTGCCAGCAGTGGGACACTCCGGAACACCGGGGAGCTGTTTTTT.

V gene TRBV28 combines with J gene TRBJ1-6; tentatively, D is TRBD1 (5 bases). Per germline, CDR1 MDHEN and CDR2 SYDVKM. This CDR3 is built from 15 residues. V shed 6 bases and J shed 6 bases, with 15 bases lying between them. CDR3 bases: TGTGCCAGCAGACTTACGACAGTCGGTAATTCACCCCTCCACTTT. Its translation is CASRLTTVGNSPLHF. Combining the CDR3 with reference TRBV28 and TRBJ1-6 gives the whole variable domain DVKVTQSSRYLVKRTGEKVFLECVQDMDHENMFWYRQDPGLGLRLIYFSYDVKMKEKGDIPEGYSVSREKKERFSLILESASTNQTSMYLCASRLTTVGNSPLHFGNGTRLTVT.

This chain links TRBV19 with TRBJ2-7; D not resolved. Deletions cut 4 bases from V and 1 base from J, with 8 bases between. Germline V CDR1 and CDR2: LNHDA, SQIVND (reference sequence). This CDR3 spans 13 amino acids. The CDR3 nucleotides are TGTGCCAGTAGTAGTCCAGGTTCCTACGAGCAGTACTTC. It yields the protein CASSSPGSYEQYF. Full variable domain (missing parts from reference TRBV19 and TRBJ2-7): DGGITQSPKYLFRKEGQNVTLSCEQNLNHDAMYWYRQDPGQGLRLIYYSQIVNDFQKGDIAEGYSVSREKKESFPLTVTSAQKNPTAFYLCASSSPGSYEQYFGPGTRLTVT.

The chain recombines TRBV28 with TRBJ1-6; D possibly corresponds to TRBD1 (5 bases). Trimming pared 7 bases from V and 4 bases from J, leaving 8 bases between. Germline-derived CDR1 and CDR2 are MDHEN and SYDVKM. The length of the CDR3 is 13 residues. This chain's CDR3 is CASKSGYNSPLHF. The CDR3 region has the DNA TGTGCCAGCAAATCAGGGTATAATTCACCCCTCCACTTT.

The chain links TRBV3-1 (or the pseudogene TRBV3-2) to TRBJ2-5, with D tentatively TRBD2 (5 bases). Germline lookup yields CDR1 LGHDT and CDR2 YNNKEL (reference sequence). The CDR3 has 16 residues. The V end was cut by 3 bases, the J end by 3 bases, with 17 bases between. CDR3: CASSHLSGRSKETQYF. The CDR3 nucleotides are TGTGCCAGCAGCCATTTAAGTGGGAGATCCAAAGAGACCCAGTACTTC.

The chain joins TRBV19 to TRBJ2-4; TRBD1 agrees at 7 bases. CDR1 and CDR2 from the germline V gene are LNHDA and SQIVND (reference sequence). This CDR3 comprises 15 residues. With 7 bases clipped from V and 2 bases from J, the junction kept 8 bases outside the gene matches. CDR3: CASKAGGLSKNIQYF. In nucleotides, the CDR3 is TGTGCCAGTAAGGCAGGGGGATTGTCCAAAAACATTCAGTACTTC.

About this clone: The junction does not match germline at one end; this may be a read error. The rearrangement uses TRBV5-4 and TRBJ2-7, with 12 nucleotides matching TRBD2. The CDR3 consists of 14 residues. The germline CDR1 and CDR2 sequences are SGHNT and YYREEE (reference sequence). The CDR3 sequence: CASSNGLAGSVRDF. The CDR3 DNA sequence: TGTGCCAGCAGCAATGGACTAGCGGGATCTGTCCGGGACTTC.

The CDR3 spells CASSLGLADKIYNEQFF. Written as DNA, the CDR3 is TGCGCCAGCAGCTTGGGACTAGCGGATAAGATCTACAATGAGCAGTTCTTC. The chain carries TRBV5-1 and TRBJ2-1, with TRBD2 matching 9 bases. V shed 0 bases and J 3 bases; nucleotides not matched to a gene: 7. Germline CDR1 SGHRS, CDR2 YFSETQ. This CDR3 has 17 residues. Full variable domain (remainder filled in from reference TRBV5-1 and TRBJ2-1): KAGVTQTPRYLIKTRGQQVTLSCSPISGHRSVSWYQQTPGQGLQFLFEYFSETQRNKGNFPGRFSGRQFSNSRSEMNVSTLELGDSALYLCASSLGLADKIYNEQFFGPGTRLTVL.

This chain links TRBV5-6 with TRBJ1-2; D gene unclear. The CDR3 sequence is 13 residues long. Trimming took 0 bases from V and 4 from J, leaving 7 bases between them. CDR1 SGHDT and CDR2 YYEEEE come from the germline V gene. CDR3 loop: CASSLGASYGYTF. The CDR3 DNA follows: TGTGCCAGCAGCTTGGGGGCCAGCTATGGCTACACCTTC.

This clone has a handful of counts. The gene calls are TRBV18 and TRBJ1-2; D is undetermined. The germline V gene has CDR1 KGHSH and CDR2 LQKENI. V lost 2 bases to trimming and J lost 3 bases, with 13 bases between them. The CDR3 spans 15 residues. DNA of the CDR3: TGTGCCAGCTCACCAAGGTCCCCCCGGGACTATGGCTACACCTTC. Translation gives CASSPRSPRDYGYTF.

V usage is TRBV7-3 and J usage is TRBJ2-1; 12 positions match TRBD2. The V and J ends lost 4 bases and 9 bases, in that order; junction bases with no gene match: 10. Germline CDR1 is SGHTA and CDR2 is FQGTGA. This CDR3 contains 16 residues. CDR3 sequence (DNA): TGTGCCAGCAGCTCATCTCTAGCGGGAGGGAAGGGTGAGCAGTTCTTC. Amino acids: CASSSSLAGGKGEQFF.

The V gene is TRBV18, the J gene TRBJ2-5; maybe TRBD2 (5 bases). CDR3 length: 14 amino acids. Trimming removed 1 base from V and 1 base from J, with 7 bases in between. CDR1 and CDR2 (germline): KGHSH, LQKENI. The CDR3 is CASSPRRVQETQYF. For the CDR3, the DNA is TGTGCCAGCTCACCACGGCGGGTCCAAGAGACCCAGTACTTC.

The chain combines TRBV5-1 with TRBJ2-3; TRBD2 aligns across 10 bases. The CDR3 loop spans 15 amino acids. Germline CDR1 and CDR2: SGHRS and YFSETQ. V gave up 3 bases and J gave up 3 bases; unmatched junction bases: 4. CDR3 sequence: CASSWSGRVTDTQYF. In DNA form, the CDR3 reads TGCGCCAGCAGCTGGAGCGGGAGGGTTACAGATACGCAGTATTTT.

V and J are TRBV5-1 and TRBJ2-6; 13 nucleotides agree with TRBD2. V gave up 4 bases and J gave up 1 base; unmatched junction bases: 11. Germline values: CDR1 SGHRS, CDR2 YFSETQ. The CDR3 is 20 amino acids. CDR3 in DNA: TGCGCCAGCAGCCGTGAGGGACTACTAGCGGGAGGGTCTGGGGCCAACGTCCTGACTTTC. This codes for CASSREGLLAGGSGANVLTF.

The V and J genes are TRBV28 and TRBJ1-1; no clear D. Trimming cost V 6 bases and J 6 bases, with 11 bases left between them. This CDR3 contains 12 residues. Germline CDR1 MDHEN, CDR2 SYDVKM. CDR3 DNA sequence: TGTGCCAGCAGGTACGTCGGTTCTGAAGCTTTCTTT. Its protein product is CASRYVGSEAFF.

The chain recombines TRBV5-1 with TRBJ2-1; tentatively, D is TRBD1 (5 bases). The germline V gene encodes CDR1 SGHRS and CDR2 YFSETQ. This CDR3 is built from 15 residues. Between the trimmed V and J ends, which lost 0 bases and 4 bases, there was a span of 11 bases. The DNA of the CDR3 is TGCGCCAGCAGCTTGGCCACAAGGGGATACAATGAGCAGTTCTTC. It translates to CASSLATRGYNEQFF.

The chain carries TRBV7-9 and TRBJ1-2; D gene uncertain. Looked up from germline, CDR1 is SEHNR and CDR2 is FQNEAQ (reference sequence). This CDR3 has 13 amino acids. The V end lost 2 bases, the J end lost 3 bases, and 7 bases lay between the germline ends. CDR3 protein: CASSLLEDYGYTF. CDR3 DNA: TGTGCCAGCAGCTTATTAGAAGACTATGGCTACACCTTC.

The chain links TRBV4-2 to TRBJ2-7, with 10 bases lining up with TRBD1. Germline V gene data show CDR1 as LGHNA and CDR2 as YNFKEQ. The length of the CDR3 is 16 residues. Unmatched junction bases numbered 7, after V lost 2 bases and J lost 3 bases. CDR3 protein: CASSQPPGTGDYEQYF. CDR3 DNA sequence: TGTGCCAGCAGCCAACCACCCGGGACAGGGGACTACGAGCAGTACTTC.

The rearrangement uses TRBV5-4 and TRBJ1-1; D not certain. The CDR3 covers 14 residues. Germline V gene lookup returns CDR1 SGHNT and CDR2 YYREEE (reference sequence). The germline V and J ends were trimmed by 6 bases and 0 bases, with 12 bases remaining between them. The CDR3 DNA is TGTGCCAGCATGAGAAGCAGGATGAACACTGAAGCTTTCTTT. Protein sequence: CASMRSRMNTEAFF.

The chain joins TRBV11-2 to TRBJ1-5, with 9 bases lining up with TRBD1. With 3 bases clipped from V and 9 bases from J, the junction kept 9 bases outside the gene matches. The CDR3 extends over 15 amino acids. Germline CDR1 reads SGHAT; CDR2 reads FQNNGV. The CDR3 here is CASSLGQGEGRPQHF. The CDR3, as DNA: TGTGCCAGCAGCTTGGGACAGGGCGAGGGAAGGCCCCAGCATTTT.